These T cell receptor beta chains were read from a single sample in a study of T cell changes during pregnancy in multiple sclerosis. Data came from immunoSEQ multiplex PCR; TCRdb stores just in-frame clones and leaves some out. The sample has almost 95,000 clones; under 95% are singletons. Sequencing used peripheral blood, obtained in the first trimester of pregnancy. These receptors all stem from a female donor with multiple sclerosis, enrolled in a pregnancy study. The CDR3 runs from the conserved cysteine through the conserved F or W. Fields, in order: V gene, J gene, CDR3 length, clone size, D gene, CDR3 protein, CDR3 DNA. A D gene is named only where the DNA matches it firmly. Only part of the rows carry a size: once, few, many, or a class if the clone is expanded.

TRBV9	TRBJ1-1	16	once	-	CASSVDLGARNTEAFF	TGTGCCAGCAGCGTAGATCTGGGGGCGAGGAACACTGAAGCTTTCTTT
TRBV7-6	TRBJ2-7	15	-	TRBD2	CASSLDGAGDYEQYF	TGTGCCAGCAGCTTAGATGGGGCGGGAGACTACGAGCAGTACTTC
TRBV15	TRBJ2-5	17	-	TRBD2	CATSNPEGLAGVETQYF	TGTGCCACCAGCAACCCCGAGGGGCTAGCGGGAGTAGAGACCCAGTACTTC
TRBV30	TRBJ2-7	14	-	-	CAWSGETGAYEQYF	TGTGCCTGGAGTGGGGAGACTGGAGCCTACGAGCAGTACTTC
TRBV5-4	TRBJ2-7	15	-	TRBD2	CASSLGTSETYEQYF	TGTGCCAGCAGCTTAGGGACTAGCGAGACCTACGAGCAGTACTTC
TRBV5-1	TRBJ2-7	15	-	-	CASSLAGGASYEQYF	TGCGCCAGCAGCTTGGCCGGCGGAGCCTCCTACGAGCAGTACTTC
TRBV7-9	TRBJ2-5	16	-	TRBD1	CASSSNTEGTGETQYF	TGTGCCAGCAGCTCAAACACTGAAGGGACAGGAGAGACCCAGTACTTC
TRBV11-3	TRBJ2-7	13	-	TRBD2	CASSTSGSYEQYF	TGTGCCAGCAGCACTAGCGGGTCCTACGAGCAGTACTTC
TRBV9	TRBJ2-7	15	-	TRBD2	CASSVGTSGLYEQYF	TGTGCCAGCAGCGTCGGGACTAGCGGCCTCTACGAGCAGTACTTC
TRBV7-9	TRBJ1-1	14	-	-	CASSGDRFGTEAFF	TGTGCCAGCAGCGGAGACCGTTTCGGAACTGAAGCTTTCTTT
TRBV29-1	TRBJ2-1	12	-	-	CSVDGLYDEQFF	TGCAGCGTTGACGGACTTTACGATGAGCAGTTCTTC